The 21 T cell receptor beta chains presented below share a single source sample, sequenced in a study of blood T cell repertoires in COVID-19. Clones were sequenced by immunoSEQ multiplex PCR, and TCRdb holds only the in-frame ones, with some missing. The sample has under 350,000 clones, about 88% seen once; the top ten hold 3.6%. Sequencing input: peripheral blood. The receptors stem from a man between 18 and 35 years old with active or convalescent COVID-19.

This rearrangement joins TRBV28 to TRBJ2-7; the D gene is possibly TRBD2 (6 bases). CDR1 is MDHEN, CDR2 SYDVKM, per germline. Trimming removed 1 base from V and 0 bases from J, with 13 bases in between. The length of the CDR3 is 16 residues. CDR3 sequence: CASSLLAGKSSYEQYF. The CDR3 DNA is TGTGCCAGCAGTTTATTGGCGGGGAAAAGCTCCTACGAGCAGTACTTC.

For the CDR3, the DNA is TGTGCCAGCAGCCCGGGGACAGGACCCATCTACGAGCAGTACTTC. Its protein is CASSPGTGPIYEQYF. The chain uses TRBV5-8 and TRBJ2-7, with 8 bases identical to TRBD1. Germline CDR1 and CDR2: SGHTS and YDEGEE. Losses at the gene ends were 4 bases for V and 3 bases for J; bases not matched to a gene: 9. The CDR3 extends over 15 amino acids.

The chain joins TRBV27 to TRBJ1-4; 8 nucleotides line up with TRBD1. The CDR3 is made up of 14 amino acids. Germline assignment: CDR1 MNHEY and CDR2 SMNVEV (reference sequence). Unmatched junction bases numbered 4, after V lost 2 bases and J lost 8 bases. The CDR3 bases are TGTGCCAGCAGTTTAGACAGGGGCGGGGAAAAACTGTTTTTT. It translates to CASSLDRGGEKLFF.

J is TRBJ2-5 and V is TRBV4-1; tentative D call: TRBD2 (6 bases). V lost 1 base and J lost 5, with 14 bases in between. CDR1 MGHRA and CDR2 YSYEKL come from the germline V gene. The CDR3 runs 15 residues. CDR3 in amino acids: CASSQVGRAGETQYF. The CDR3 DNA is TGCGCCAGCAGCCAAGTGGGACGTGCGGGGGAGACCCAGTACTTC.

This clone was counted a few times. This chain links TRBV3-1 (or the pseudogene TRBV3-2) with TRBJ1-4, with D tentatively TRBD1 (5 bases). Germline lookup yields CDR1 LGHDT and CDR2 YNNKEL (reference sequence). The CDR3 loop spans 15 amino acids. Deletions cut 4 bases from V and 8 bases from J, with 17 bases between. In DNA, the CDR3 is TGTGCCAGCAGCCCATCGGTGGCAGGGAGGGAAAAACTGTTTTTT. This gives the protein CASSPSVAGREKLFF.

The gene calls are TRBV5-1 and TRBJ2-3; possibly TRBD1 for D (5 bases). Germline V gene data show CDR1 as SGHRS and CDR2 as YFSETQ. V lost 2 bases to trimming and J lost 0 bases, with 10 bases between them. This CDR3 comprises 15 residues. The CDR3 DNA reads TGCGCCAGCAGCTTTCAGGGTTTGAGCACAGATACGCAGTATTTT. Protein: CASSFQGLSTDTQYF.

The genes are TRBV15 and TRBJ1-1, with D tentatively TRBD1 (6 bases). Germline-derived CDR1 and CDR2 are LNHNV and YYDKDF (reference sequence). This CDR3 has 15 amino acids. V was trimmed by 1 base and J by 0 bases, leaving 9 bases between them. DNA of the CDR3: TGTGCCACCAGCAGAGGGACAGTCCTGAACACTGAAGCTTTCTTT. This encodes CATSRGTVLNTEAFF.

This clone was found a few times. The chain couples TRBV6-2 or TRBV6-3 to TRBJ2-1, with 11 bases matching TRBD2. V was clipped by 5 bases and J by 5 bases; unmatched bases: 2. The length of the CDR3 is 14 residues. CDR1 is MNHEY and CDR2 is SVGEGT in the germline V gene. The DNA for the CDR3 is TGTGCCAGCAGTCTAGCGGGAGGCGACAATGAGCAGTTCTTC. As protein: CASSLAGGDNEQFF.

The chain combines TRBV11-2 with TRBJ1-1; D is undetermined. The germline V and J ends were trimmed by 0 bases and 5 bases, with 7 bases remaining between them. Germline-derived CDR1 and CDR2 are SGHAT and FQNNGV. The CDR3 runs to 13 residues. The CDR3 here is CASSLDPRTEAFF. CDR3 coding DNA: TGTGCCAGCAGCTTAGACCCGAGGACTGAAGCTTTCTTT.

V and J are TRBV5-1 and TRBJ1-4; TRBD1 might be the D (5 bases). CDR1 is SGHRS and CDR2 is YFSETQ in the germline V gene. The V end lost 9 bases, the J end lost 3 bases, and 15 bases lay between the germline ends. The CDR3 has 14 residues. Here the CDR3 reads CANRTVAANEKLFF. The CDR3 DNA is TGCGCCAACAGGACGGTGGCGGCTAATGAAAAACTGTTTTTT.

This chain connects TRBV19 to TRBJ1-2; 7 bases are shared with TRBD1. J gave up 8 bases and V 5 bases, and 11 bases lay outside the gene matches. The CDR3 is made up of 14 amino acids. Germline CDR1 and CDR2: LNHDA and SQIVND (reference sequence). As DNA, the CDR3 is TGTGCCAGTAGTGTCCGAGGGGGCTCCCGCGGCTACACCTTC. This sequence encodes CASSVRGGSRGYTF.

The chain carries TRBV9 and TRBJ2-5; the match to TRBD2 covers 9 bases. After removal of 3 bases from V and 5 bases from J, the junction contained 11 bases not matched to a gene. The CDR3 covers 16 residues. Germline lookup yields CDR1 SGDLS and CDR2 YYNGEE. The CDR3 region is CASSALAAGGLETQYF. The CDR3 DNA is TGTGCCAGCAGCGCTCTAGCAGCGGGGGGTTTGGAGACCCAGTACTTC. Using reference TRBV9 and TRBJ2-5 for the parts outside the CDR3, the full variable domain is DSGVTQTPKHLITATGQRVTLRCSPRSGDLSVYWYQQSLDQGLQFLIQYYNGEERAKGNILERFSAQQFPDLHSELNLSSLELGDSALYFCASSALAAGGLETQYFGPGTRLLVL.

The chain carries TRBV10-3 and TRBJ1-1; D is uncertain. This CDR3 comprises 17 residues. V lost 0 bases, J lost 4 bases, and 18 bases lay in between. The germline V gene encodes CDR1 ENHRY and CDR2 SYGVKD. As DNA, the CDR3 is TGTGCCATCAGTGAGTCTTTGAGGGTCGCCGCGCGCACTGAAGCTTTCTTT. Translating gives CAISESLRVAARTEAFF.

V and J are TRBV7-6 and TRBJ1-4; D gene ambiguous. The V gene lost 5 bases and the J gene lost 8 bases, with 12 bases spanning the gap. This CDR3 has 13 amino acids. CDR1 and CDR2 (germline): SGHVS, FNYEAQ. CDR3 nucleotide sequence: TGTGCCAGCAGCCCATCTACGCGGGAAAAACTGTTTTTT. It encodes CASSPSTREKLFF.

The chain uses TRBV2 and TRBJ2-7; possibly TRBD1 for D (8 bases). In germline, CDR1 is SNHLY, CDR2 FYNNEI. This CDR3 has 14 residues. V was trimmed by 7 bases and J by 1 base, leaving 14 bases between them. In DNA form, the CDR3 reads TGTGCCAGCAAGAACAGGGGGGGTTCCTACGAGCAGTACTTC. This sequence encodes CASKNRGGSYEQYF.

This clone was recorded a few times. The chain combines TRBV27 with TRBJ2-7, with D possibly TRBD1 on 6 matching bases. Germline-derived CDR1 and CDR2 are MNHEY and SMNVEV (reference sequence). Between the trimmed V and J ends, which lost 8 bases and 1 base, there was a span of 12 bases. The CDR3 is 13 residues long. This CDR3 reads CASAPQGSYEQYF. The CDR3 region has the DNA TGTGCCAGCGCCCCACAGGGTTCCTACGAGCAGTACTTC.

The CDR3 sequence is CASSSPGQSYEQYF. CDR3 bases: TGTGCCAGCAGCTCACCGGGACAGAGCTACGAGCAGTACTTC. This chain uses TRBV5-6 with TRBJ2-7, with TRBD1 matching over 7 bases. V gave up 3 bases and J gave up 3 bases; unmatched junction bases: 6. The CDR3 totals 14 residues. Germline values: CDR1 SGHDT, CDR2 YYEEEE.

The V call is TRBV18, the J call TRBJ1-5, with TRBD1 matching 7 bases. J lost 6 bases, V lost 3 bases, and 14 bases had no gene match. The CDR3 contains 17 residues. Germline loops: CDR1 KGHSH, CDR2 LQKENI. CDR3 in DNA: TGTGCCAGCTCACCTCAATCAGGGGGAGGCCTTGGTCAGCCCCAGCATTTT. This codes for CASSPQSGGGLGQPQHF.

This chain uses TRBV6-1 with TRBJ2-7; tentative D call: TRBD2 (5 bases). The CDR3 consists of 13 residues. The ends were cut back, 2 bases at V and 5 bases at J, with 10 bases in the middle. In germline, CDR1 is MNHNS, CDR2 SASEGT. CDR3 in DNA: TGTGCCAGCAGTGAATGGCTAGCAGACGAGCAGTACTTC. Amino acids: CASSEWLADEQYF.

CDR3 coding DNA: TGCGCCAGCAGCTTGTCGGGACAGGGGGCGGCGGAAGCTTTCTTT. Protein: CASSLSGQGAAEAFF. The V and J genes are TRBV5-1 and TRBJ1-1, with TRBD1 identical over 12 bases. Germline V gene data show CDR1 as SGHRS and CDR2 as YFSETQ. The V segment lost 1 base and the J segment 8 bases; nucleotides outside the gene matches: 6. The CDR3 is 15 residues long.

This chain links TRBV6-4 with TRBJ2-2; D not resolved. There are 14 residues in the CDR3. Germline V gives CDR1 MRHNA, CDR2 SNTAGT. Trimming took 5 bases from V and 3 from J, leaving 10 bases between them. CDR3 nucleotide sequence: TGTGCCAGCAGTCCTGACTCGTACACCGGGGAGCTGTTTTTT. It yields the protein CASSPDSYTGELFF.